A selection of T cell receptor beta chains follows, all from one sample in a study of Ad26.COV2.S vaccination and SARS-CoV-2 variants. Sequencing used immunoSEQ multiplex PCR; TCRdb keeps in-frame clones, though not all of them. The data contain about 680,000 clones, more than 80% of them singletons. The specimen was peripheral blood, collected in a trial of Ad26.COV2.S vaccine versus placebo. The receptors shown here come from a person between 18 and 59 years old who received the Ad26.COV2.S COVID-19 vaccine or a placebo. CDR3s include the opening cysteine and the closing phenylalanine or tryptophan. The D gene is left open where the match is weak. Expanded clones get a size class; other rows say once, few or many, or leave the size out.

clone_size: once; j_call: TRBJ1-6; v_call: TRBV30; d_call: TRBD1; cdr3_nt: TGTGCCTGGAGTGTAACAAGGACCGGGACAGGGGATTCACCCCTCCACTTT; cdr3_aa: CAWSVTRTGTGDSPLHF
clone_size: -; j_call: TRBJ2-1; v_call: TRBV7-2; d_call: -; cdr3_nt: TGTGCCAGCAGCTTAATAGTAGGGAATGAGCAGTTCTTC; cdr3_aa: CASSLIVGNEQFF
clone_size: -; j_call: TRBJ1-2; v_call: TRBV24-1; d_call: -; cdr3_nt: TGTGCCACGACCGGGACACCCACCGGGGACACCCCGCAAGGCTACACCTTC; cdr3_aa: CATTGTPTGDTPQGYTF
clone_size: once; j_call: TRBJ2-5; v_call: TRBV5-4; d_call: TRBD1; cdr3_nt: TGTGCCAGCAGTCGGACAGGGCAAGAGACCCAGTACTTC; cdr3_aa: CASSRTGQETQYF
clone_size: -; j_call: TRBJ1-5; v_call: TRBV30; d_call: TRBD1; cdr3_nt: TGTGCCTGGAGTGGACAGGGGAGGCAGCCCCAGCATTTT; cdr3_aa: CAWSGQGRQPQHF
clone_size: -; j_call: TRBJ2-2; v_call: TRBV5-4; d_call: TRBD1; cdr3_nt: TGTGCCAGCAGCCCACGGGACAGGGGTGTCACCGGGGAGCTGTTTTTT; cdr3_aa: CASSPRDRGVTGELFF
clone_size: -; j_call: TRBJ1-2; v_call: TRBV5-1; d_call: -; cdr3_nt: TGCGCCAGCAACACTAGTCCAGCTAACTATGGCTACACCTTC; cdr3_aa: CASNTSPANYGYTF
clone_size: -; j_call: TRBJ2-2; v_call: TRBV4-2; d_call: TRBD2; cdr3_nt: TGTGCCAGCAGCCCGGCCGGGGGGACCACGAACACCGGGGAGCTGTTTTTT; cdr3_aa: CASSPAGGTTNTGELFF
clone_size: -; j_call: TRBJ1-2; v_call: TRBV4-2; d_call: -; cdr3_nt: TGTGCCAGCAGCCAAGGTGCGGGGGCTAACTATGGCTACACCTTC; cdr3_aa: CASSQGAGANYGYTF
clone_size: -; j_call: TRBJ2-1; v_call: TRBV7-2; d_call: TRBD2; cdr3_nt: TGTGCCAGCAGCTCTCGGACTAGCACCGCATCCTACAATGAGCAGTTCTTC; cdr3_aa: CASSSRTSTASYNEQFF
clone_size: -; j_call: TRBJ2-5; v_call: TRBV6-5; d_call: TRBD2; cdr3_nt: TGTGCCAGCAGTTCGGCGGGAGGGTACCAAGAGACCCAGTACTTC; cdr3_aa: CASSSAGGYQETQYF
clone_size: -; j_call: TRBJ2-7; v_call: TRBV5-4; d_call: TRBD2; cdr3_nt: TGTGCCAGCAGGTCCGCGGGGGCCTACGAGCAGTACTTC; cdr3_aa: CASRSAGAYEQYF
clone_size: once; j_call: TRBJ2-2; v_call: TRBV11-2; d_call: TRBD2; cdr3_nt: TGTGCCAGCAGCACGAGGTATACGGGAGGGAACACCGGGGAGCTGTTTTTT; cdr3_aa: CASSTRYTGGNTGELFF
clone_size: -; j_call: TRBJ1-3; v_call: TRBV11-2; d_call: -; cdr3_nt: TGTGCCAGCAGCTCGAAGACTAGCCTCAACATGGGAGGAAACACCATATATTTT; cdr3_aa: CASSSKTSLNMGGNTIYF
clone_size: -; j_call: TRBJ2-7; v_call: TRBV25-1; d_call: -; cdr3_nt: TGTGCCAGCAGTGAATGGGCAAACCCCTACGAGCAGTACTTC; cdr3_aa: CASSEWANPYEQYF
clone_size: -; j_call: TRBJ2-3; v_call: TRBV10-3; d_call: -; cdr3_nt: TGTGCCATCAGTGACAATAGCGGAAGCACAGATACGCAGTATTTT; cdr3_aa: CAISDNSGSTDTQYF
clone_size: -; j_call: TRBJ1-1; v_call: TRBV10-3; d_call: -; cdr3_nt: TGTGCCATCAGTGGGTCCAGTGTCCGGACTGAAGCTTTCTTT; cdr3_aa: CAISGSSVRTEAFF
clone_size: -; j_call: TRBJ2-2; v_call: TRBV7-6; d_call: TRBD1; cdr3_nt: TGTGCCAGCAGCTTGACAGGGGGGAGGACCGGGGAGCTGTTTTTT; cdr3_aa: CASSLTGGRTGELFF
clone_size: -; j_call: TRBJ1-3; v_call: TRBV27; d_call: -; cdr3_nt: TGTGCCAGCAGTCCCGACCCCAGGAAATCCCGAAACACCATATATTTT; cdr3_aa: CASSPDPRKSRNTIYF
clone_size: -; j_call: TRBJ2-5; v_call: TRBV29-1; d_call: TRBD2; cdr3_nt: TGCAGCGCGCTACGGGGGGAAGAGACCCAGTACTTC; cdr3_aa: CSALRGEETQYF
clone_size: -; j_call: TRBJ2-3; v_call: TRBV30; d_call: -; cdr3_nt: TGTGCCTGGTTACTAGCTGGCACAGATACGCAGTATTTT; cdr3_aa: CAWLLAGTDTQYF
clone_size: few; j_call: TRBJ2-7; v_call: TRBV5-4; d_call: TRBD2; cdr3_nt: TGTGCCAGCAGCTTGAGACTAGCGGGGGGAAACTACGAGCAGTACTTC; cdr3_aa: CASSLRLAGGNYEQYF
clone_size: -; j_call: TRBJ1-5; v_call: TRBV24-1; d_call: -; cdr3_nt: TGTGCCACCAGTGGGGCCGCCAATCAGCCCCAGCATTTT; cdr3_aa: CATSGAANQPQHF
clone_size: -; j_call: TRBJ1-2; v_call: TRBV5-1; d_call: TRBD1; cdr3_nt: TGCGCCAGCAGCCTGGGACAGGGGGACGGCTACACCTTC; cdr3_aa: CASSLGQGDGYTF
clone_size: -; j_call: TRBJ1-1; v_call: TRBV5-6; d_call: -; cdr3_nt: TGTGCCAGCAGCTTCGTCACCGGTGGCGCTGAAGCTTTCTTT; cdr3_aa: CASSFVTGGAEAFF
clone_size: -; j_call: TRBJ2-4; v_call: TRBV5-6; d_call: TRBD2; cdr3_nt: TGTGCCAGCAGCGGACTGTCGCGGGGGGACATTCAGTACTTC; cdr3_aa: CASSGLSRGDIQYF
clone_size: once; j_call: TRBJ2-1; v_call: TRBV3-1/TRBV3-2; d_call: -; cdr3_nt: TGTGCCAGCAGCCAAGGGGTTGGAAGGGACTCCTACAATGAGCAGTTCTTC; cdr3_aa: CASSQGVGRDSYNEQFF
clone_size: -; j_call: TRBJ2-4; v_call: TRBV28; d_call: -; cdr3_nt: TGTGCCAGCAGCCTTCCAATGGGGGGAAACATTCAGTACTTC; cdr3_aa: CASSLPMGGNIQYF
clone_size: -; j_call: TRBJ2-6; v_call: TRBV5-1; d_call: TRBD1; cdr3_nt: TGCGCCAGCAGCTTGGGGGACAGGATACTCTCTGGGGCCAACGTCCTGACTTTC; cdr3_aa: CASSLGDRILSGANVLTF
clone_size: once; j_call: TRBJ2-7; v_call: TRBV20-1; d_call: -; cdr3_nt: TGCAGTGCTAGTAATCCGATTGTCCAGGACGAGCAGTACTTC; cdr3_aa: CSASNPIVQDEQYF
clone_size: -; j_call: TRBJ1-6; v_call: TRBV30; d_call: -; cdr3_nt: TGTGCCTGGAGTGTGGACAGCCTTTCACCCCTCCACTTT; cdr3_aa: CAWSVDSLSPLHF
clone_size: -; j_call: TRBJ1-3; v_call: TRBV3-1/TRBV3-2; d_call: -; cdr3_nt: TGTGCCAGCAGCCAAGAGGGCATGGGAAACACCATATATTTT; cdr3_aa: CASSQEGMGNTIYF
clone_size: -; j_call: TRBJ1-1; v_call: TRBV5-1; d_call: -; cdr3_nt: TGCGCCAGCATGGGGGCTCGGGCGAACACTGAAGCTTTCTTT; cdr3_aa: CASMGARANTEAFF
clone_size: -; j_call: TRBJ2-1; v_call: TRBV10-2; d_call: TRBD2; cdr3_nt: TGCGCCAGCAGTGTCTCCCAACTAGCGGGCTCCTACAATGAGCAGTTCTTC; cdr3_aa: CASSVSQLAGSYNEQFF